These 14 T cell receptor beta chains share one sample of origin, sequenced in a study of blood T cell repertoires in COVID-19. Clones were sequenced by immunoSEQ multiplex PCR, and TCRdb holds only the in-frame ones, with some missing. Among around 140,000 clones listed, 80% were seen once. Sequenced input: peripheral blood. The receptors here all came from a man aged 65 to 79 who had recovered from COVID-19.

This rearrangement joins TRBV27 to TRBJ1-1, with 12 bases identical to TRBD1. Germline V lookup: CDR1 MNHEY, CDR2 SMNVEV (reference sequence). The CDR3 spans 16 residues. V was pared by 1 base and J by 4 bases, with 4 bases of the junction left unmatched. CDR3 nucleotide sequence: TGTGCCAGCAGTTTATATGGGACAGGGGGCGGCACTGAAGCTTTCTTT. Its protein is CASSLYGTGGGTEAFF.

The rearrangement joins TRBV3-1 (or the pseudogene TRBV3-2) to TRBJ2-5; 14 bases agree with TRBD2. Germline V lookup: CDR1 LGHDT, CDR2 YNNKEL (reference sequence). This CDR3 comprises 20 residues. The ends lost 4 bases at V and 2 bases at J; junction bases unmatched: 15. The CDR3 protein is CASSLRGTSGRPVGQETQYF. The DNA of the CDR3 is TGTGCCAGCAGCCTACGCGGGACTAGCGGGAGACCGGTGGGACAAGAGACCCAGTACTTC.

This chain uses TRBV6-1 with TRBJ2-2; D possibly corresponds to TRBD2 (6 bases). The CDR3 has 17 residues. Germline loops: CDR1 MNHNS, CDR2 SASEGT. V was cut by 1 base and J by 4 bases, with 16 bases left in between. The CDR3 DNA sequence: TGTGCCAGCAGTGAAGGGGACTTATGGGGTAGCACCGGGGAGCTGTTTTTT. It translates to CASSEGDLWGSTGELFF.

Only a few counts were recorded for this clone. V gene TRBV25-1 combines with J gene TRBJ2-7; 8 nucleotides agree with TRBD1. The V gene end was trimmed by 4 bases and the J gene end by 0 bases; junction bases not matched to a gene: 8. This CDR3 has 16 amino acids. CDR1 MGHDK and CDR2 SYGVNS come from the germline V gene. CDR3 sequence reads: CASSVSTGASSYEQYF. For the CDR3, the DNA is TGTGCCAGCAGTGTATCGACAGGGGCAAGCTCCTACGAGCAGTACTTC.

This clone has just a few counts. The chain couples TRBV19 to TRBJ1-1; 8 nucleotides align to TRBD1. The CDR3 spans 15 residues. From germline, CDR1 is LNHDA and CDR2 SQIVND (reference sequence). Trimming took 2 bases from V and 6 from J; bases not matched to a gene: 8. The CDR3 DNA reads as TGTGCCAGTAGTATACGACCAGGGGGCTTTGCTGAAGCTTTCTTT. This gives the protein CASSIRPGGFAEAFF.

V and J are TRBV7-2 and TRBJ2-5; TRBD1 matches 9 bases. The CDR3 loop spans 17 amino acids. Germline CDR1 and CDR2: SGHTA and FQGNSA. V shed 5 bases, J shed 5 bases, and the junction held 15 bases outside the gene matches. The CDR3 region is CASSRRGGQGVRETQYF. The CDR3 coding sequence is TGTGCCAGCAGCCGGAGGGGGGGACAGGGCGTCCGGGAGACCCAGTACTTC.

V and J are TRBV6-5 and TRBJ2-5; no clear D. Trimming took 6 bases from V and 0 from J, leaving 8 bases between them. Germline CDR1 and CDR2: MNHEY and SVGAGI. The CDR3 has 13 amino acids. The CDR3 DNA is TGTGCCAGCAGCCCCTCGTACCAAGAGACCCAGTACTTC. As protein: CASSPSYQETQYF.

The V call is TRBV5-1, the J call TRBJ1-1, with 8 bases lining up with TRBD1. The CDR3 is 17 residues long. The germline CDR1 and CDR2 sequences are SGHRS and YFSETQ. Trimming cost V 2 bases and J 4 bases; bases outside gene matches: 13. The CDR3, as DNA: TGCGCCAGCAGCTTTCAAGGACAGGGCGGTAGTAGCACTGAAGCTTTCTTT. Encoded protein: CASSFQGQGGSSTEAFF.

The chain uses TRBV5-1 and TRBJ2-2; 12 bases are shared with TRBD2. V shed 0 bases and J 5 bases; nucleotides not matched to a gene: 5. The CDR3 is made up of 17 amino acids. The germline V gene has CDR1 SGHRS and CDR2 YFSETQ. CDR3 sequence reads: CASSLGRLAGATGELFF. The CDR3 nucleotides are TGCGCCAGCAGCTTGGGAAGACTAGCGGGAGCTACCGGGGAGCTGTTTTTT. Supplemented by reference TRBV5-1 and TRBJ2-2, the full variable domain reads KAGVTQTPRYLIKTRGQQVTLSCSPISGHRSVSWYQQTPGQGLQFLFEYFSETQRNKGNFPGRFSGRQFSNSRSEMNVSTLELGDSALYLCASSLGRLAGATGELFFGEGSRLTVL.

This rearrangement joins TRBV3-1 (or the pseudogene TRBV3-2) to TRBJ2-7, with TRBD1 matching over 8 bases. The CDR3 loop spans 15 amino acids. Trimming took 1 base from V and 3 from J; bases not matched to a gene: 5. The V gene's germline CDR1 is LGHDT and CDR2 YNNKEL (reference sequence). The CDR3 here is CASSQGTGGYYEQYF. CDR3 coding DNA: TGTGCCAGCAGCCAAGGAACAGGGGGATACTACGAGCAGTACTTC.

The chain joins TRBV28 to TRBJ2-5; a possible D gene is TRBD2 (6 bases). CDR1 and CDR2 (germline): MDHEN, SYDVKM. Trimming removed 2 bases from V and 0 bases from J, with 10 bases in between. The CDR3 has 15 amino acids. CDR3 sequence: CASSLGGANQETQYF. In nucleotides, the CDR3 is TGTGCCAGCAGTTTAGGCGGGGCCAACCAAGAGACCCAGTACTTC.

CDR3 in DNA: TGTGCCAGCAGCTTTAGCACAGGGATAGTGGAGACCCAGTACTTC. Its protein is CASSFSTGIVETQYF. The genes are TRBV7-9 and TRBJ2-5, with a tentative D call TRBD1 (6 bases). The CDR3 extends over 15 amino acids. Germline V gives CDR1 SEHNR, CDR2 FQNEAQ (reference sequence). Between the trimmed V and J ends, which lost 3 bases and 5 bases, there was a span of 16 bases. Full variable domain (missing parts from reference TRBV7-9 and TRBJ2-5): DTGVSQNPRHKITKRGQNVTFRCDPISEHNRLYWYRQTLGQGPEFLTYFQNEAQLEKSRLLSDRFSAERPKGSFSTLEIQRTEQGDSAMYLCASSFSTGIVETQYFGPGTRLLVL.

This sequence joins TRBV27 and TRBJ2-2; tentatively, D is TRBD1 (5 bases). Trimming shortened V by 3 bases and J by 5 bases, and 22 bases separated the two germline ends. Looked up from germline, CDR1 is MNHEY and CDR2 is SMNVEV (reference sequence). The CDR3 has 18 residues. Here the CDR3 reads CASSFEPQTLWTTGELFF. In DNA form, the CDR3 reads TGTGCCAGCAGTTTCGAACCGCAGACACTCTGGACAACCGGGGAGCTGTTTTTT.

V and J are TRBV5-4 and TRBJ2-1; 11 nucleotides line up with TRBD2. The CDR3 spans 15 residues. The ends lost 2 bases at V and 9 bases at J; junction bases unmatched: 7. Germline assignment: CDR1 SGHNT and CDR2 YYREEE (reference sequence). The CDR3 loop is CASSFSGRALGEQFF. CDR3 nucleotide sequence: TGTGCCAGCAGCTTTAGCGGGAGGGCCTTGGGTGAGCAGTTCTTC.